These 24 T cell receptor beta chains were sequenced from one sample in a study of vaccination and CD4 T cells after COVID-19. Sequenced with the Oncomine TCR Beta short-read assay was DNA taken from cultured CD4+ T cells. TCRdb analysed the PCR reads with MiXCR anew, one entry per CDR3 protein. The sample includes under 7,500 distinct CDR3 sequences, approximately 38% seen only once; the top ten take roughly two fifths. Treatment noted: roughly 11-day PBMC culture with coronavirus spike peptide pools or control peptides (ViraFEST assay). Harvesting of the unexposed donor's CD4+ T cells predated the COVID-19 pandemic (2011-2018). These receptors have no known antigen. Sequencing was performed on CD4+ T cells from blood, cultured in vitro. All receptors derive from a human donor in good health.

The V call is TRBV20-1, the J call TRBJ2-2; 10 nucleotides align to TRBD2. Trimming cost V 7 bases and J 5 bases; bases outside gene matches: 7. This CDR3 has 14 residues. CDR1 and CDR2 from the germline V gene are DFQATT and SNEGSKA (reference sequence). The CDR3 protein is CSVLSGRVTGELFF. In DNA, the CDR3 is TGCAGTGTTCTCAGCGGGAGGGTGACCGGGGAGCTGTTTTTT.

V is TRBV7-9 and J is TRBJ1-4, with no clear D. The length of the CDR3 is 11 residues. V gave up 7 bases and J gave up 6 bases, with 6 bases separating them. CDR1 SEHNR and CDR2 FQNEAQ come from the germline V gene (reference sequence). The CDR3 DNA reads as TGTGCCAGCACCGATTATGAAAAACTGTTTTTT. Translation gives CASTDYEKLFF.

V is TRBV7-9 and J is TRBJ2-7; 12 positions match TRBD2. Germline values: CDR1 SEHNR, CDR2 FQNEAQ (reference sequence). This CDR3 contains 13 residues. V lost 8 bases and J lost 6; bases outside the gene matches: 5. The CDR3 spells CASGLAGGLEQYF. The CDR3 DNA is TGTGCCAGCGGGCTAGCGGGAGGGCTCGAGCAGTACTTC.

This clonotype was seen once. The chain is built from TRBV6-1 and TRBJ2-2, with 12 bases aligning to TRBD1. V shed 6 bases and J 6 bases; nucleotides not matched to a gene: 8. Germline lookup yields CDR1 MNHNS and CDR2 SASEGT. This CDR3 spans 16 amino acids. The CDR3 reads CASSQGQGAYPGELFF. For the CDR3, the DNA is TGTGCCAGCAGCCAGGGACAGGGGGCTTACCCCGGGGAGCTGTTTTTT.

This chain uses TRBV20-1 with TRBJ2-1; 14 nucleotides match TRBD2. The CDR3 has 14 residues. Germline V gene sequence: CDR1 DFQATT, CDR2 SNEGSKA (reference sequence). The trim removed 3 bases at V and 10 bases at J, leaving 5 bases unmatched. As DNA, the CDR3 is TGCAGTGCTAGCGGGACTAGCGGGAGAAGGGAGCAGTTCTTC. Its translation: CSASGTSGRREQFF.

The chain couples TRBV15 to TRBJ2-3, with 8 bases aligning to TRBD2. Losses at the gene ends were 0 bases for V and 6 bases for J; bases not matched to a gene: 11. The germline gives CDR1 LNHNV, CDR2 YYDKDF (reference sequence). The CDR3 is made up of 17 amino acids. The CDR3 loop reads CATSRDHPGGLVDTQYF. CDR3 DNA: TGTGCCACCAGCAGAGATCATCCGGGGGGACTAGTCGATACGCAGTATTTT.

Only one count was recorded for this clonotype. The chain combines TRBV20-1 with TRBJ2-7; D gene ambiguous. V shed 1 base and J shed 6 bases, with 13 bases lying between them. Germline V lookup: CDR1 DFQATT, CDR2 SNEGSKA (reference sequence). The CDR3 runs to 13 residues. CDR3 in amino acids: CSARAQALGEQYF. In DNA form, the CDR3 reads TGCAGTGCTAGAGCCCAGGCCCTGGGCGAGCAGTACTTC.

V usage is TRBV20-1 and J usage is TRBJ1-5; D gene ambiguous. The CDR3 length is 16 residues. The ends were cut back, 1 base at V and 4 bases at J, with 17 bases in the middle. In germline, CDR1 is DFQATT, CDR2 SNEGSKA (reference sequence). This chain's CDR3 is CSARGPGSRDNQPQHF. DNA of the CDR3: TGCAGTGCTAGAGGTCCAGGTTCGCGGGATAATCAGCCCCAGCATTTT.

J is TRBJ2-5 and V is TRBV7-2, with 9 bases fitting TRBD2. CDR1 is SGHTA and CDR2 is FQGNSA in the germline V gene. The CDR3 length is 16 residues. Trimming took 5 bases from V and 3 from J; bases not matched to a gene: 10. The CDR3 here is CASSLGAGGPEETQYF. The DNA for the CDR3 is TGTGCCAGCAGCCTAGGCGCGGGGGGGCCGGAAGAGACCCAGTACTTC.

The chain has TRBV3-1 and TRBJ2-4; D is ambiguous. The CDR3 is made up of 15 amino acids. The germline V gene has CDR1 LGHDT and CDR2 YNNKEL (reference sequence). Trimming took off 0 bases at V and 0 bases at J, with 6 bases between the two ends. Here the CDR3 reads CASSQESVAKNIQYF. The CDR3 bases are TGTGCCAGCAGCCAAGAAAGCGTAGCCAAAAACATTCAGTACTTC.

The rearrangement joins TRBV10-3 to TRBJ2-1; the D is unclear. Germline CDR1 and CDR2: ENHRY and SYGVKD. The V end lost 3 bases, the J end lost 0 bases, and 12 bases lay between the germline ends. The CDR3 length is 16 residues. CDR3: CAISDQATNSYNEQFF. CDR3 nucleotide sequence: TGTGCCATCAGTGACCAAGCGACAAACTCCTACAATGAGCAGTTCTTC.

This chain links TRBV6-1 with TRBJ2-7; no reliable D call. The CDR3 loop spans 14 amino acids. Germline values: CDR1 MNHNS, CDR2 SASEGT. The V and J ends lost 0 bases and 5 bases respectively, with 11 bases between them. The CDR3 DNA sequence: TGTGCCAGCAGTGAAGCTCGGATTGCCGACGAGCAGTACTTC. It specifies CASSEARIADEQYF.

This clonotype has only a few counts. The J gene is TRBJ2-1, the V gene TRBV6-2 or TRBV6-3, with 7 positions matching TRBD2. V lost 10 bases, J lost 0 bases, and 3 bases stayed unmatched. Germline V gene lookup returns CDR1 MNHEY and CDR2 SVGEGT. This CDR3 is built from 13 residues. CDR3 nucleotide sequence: TGTGCCACCAGGACTAGCTCCTACAATGAGCAGTTCTTC. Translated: CATRTSSYNEQFF.

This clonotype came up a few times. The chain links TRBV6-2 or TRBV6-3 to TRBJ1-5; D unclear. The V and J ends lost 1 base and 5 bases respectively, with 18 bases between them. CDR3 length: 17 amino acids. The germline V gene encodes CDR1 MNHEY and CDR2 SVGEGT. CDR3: CASSYLGITLTDQPQHF. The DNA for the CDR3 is TGTGCCAGCAGTTACTTGGGGATCACTCTAACCGATCAGCCCCAGCATTTT.

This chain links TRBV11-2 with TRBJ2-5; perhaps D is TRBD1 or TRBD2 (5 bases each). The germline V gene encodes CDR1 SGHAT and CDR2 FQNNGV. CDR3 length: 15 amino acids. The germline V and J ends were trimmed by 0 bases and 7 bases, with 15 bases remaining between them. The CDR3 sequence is CASSLERDLPRTQYF. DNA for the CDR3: TGTGCCAGCAGCTTAGAACGGGACCTACCGAGGACCCAGTACTTC.

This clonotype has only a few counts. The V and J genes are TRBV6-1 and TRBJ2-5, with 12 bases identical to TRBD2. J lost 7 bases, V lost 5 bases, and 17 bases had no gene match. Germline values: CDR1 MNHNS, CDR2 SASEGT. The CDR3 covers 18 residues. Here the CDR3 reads CASSHSIRTSGAPRTQYF. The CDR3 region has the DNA TGTGCCAGCAGTCATTCCATAAGGACTAGCGGGGCCCCTCGGACCCAGTACTTC.

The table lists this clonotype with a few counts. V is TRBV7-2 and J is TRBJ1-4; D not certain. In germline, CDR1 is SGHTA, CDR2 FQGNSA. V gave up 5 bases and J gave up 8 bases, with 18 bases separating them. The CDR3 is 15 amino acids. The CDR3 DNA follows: TGTGCCAGCAGCCCTAGACCCTCCTTGGGGGAAAAACTGTTTTTT. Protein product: CASSPRPSLGEKLFF.

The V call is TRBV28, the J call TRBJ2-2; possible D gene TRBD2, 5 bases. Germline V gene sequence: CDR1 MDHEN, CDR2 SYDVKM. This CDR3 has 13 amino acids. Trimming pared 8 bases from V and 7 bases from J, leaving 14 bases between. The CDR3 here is CASGRTSYGELFF. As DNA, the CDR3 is TGTGCCAGCGGTCGCACTAGTTACGGGGAGCTGTTTTTT.

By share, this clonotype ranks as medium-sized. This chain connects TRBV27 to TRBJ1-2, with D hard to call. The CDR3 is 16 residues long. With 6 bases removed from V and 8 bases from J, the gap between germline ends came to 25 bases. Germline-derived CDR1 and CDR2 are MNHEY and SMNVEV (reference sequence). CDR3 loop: CASSNQLGWAKEGYTF. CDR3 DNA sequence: TGTGCCAGCAGCAACCAACTCGGTTGGGCCAAGGAAGGCTACACCTTC.

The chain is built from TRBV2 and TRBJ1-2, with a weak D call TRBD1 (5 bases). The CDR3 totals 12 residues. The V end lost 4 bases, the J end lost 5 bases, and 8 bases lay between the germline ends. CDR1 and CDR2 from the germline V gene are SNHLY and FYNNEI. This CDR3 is CASSVQGYGYTF. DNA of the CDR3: TGTGCCAGCAGTGTGCAGGGATATGGCTACACCTTC.

Here the CDR3 DNA reads TGTGCCAGTAGCTGGCTCTCTTACGACAATGAGCAGTTCTTC. Translating gives CASSWLSYDNEQFF. J is TRBJ2-1 and V is TRBV19; no firm D call. Germline V gene lookup returns CDR1 LNHDA and CDR2 SQIVND (reference sequence). This CDR3 spans 14 amino acids. V lost 6 bases and J 5 bases, leaving 14 bases between the germline ends.

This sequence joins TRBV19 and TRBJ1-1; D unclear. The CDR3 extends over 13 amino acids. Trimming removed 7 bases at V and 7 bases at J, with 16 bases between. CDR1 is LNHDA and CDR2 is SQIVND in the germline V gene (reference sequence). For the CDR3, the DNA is TGTGCCAGTACCCCCCCCCCGCAGATTGAAGCTTTCTTT. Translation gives CASTPPPQIEAFF.

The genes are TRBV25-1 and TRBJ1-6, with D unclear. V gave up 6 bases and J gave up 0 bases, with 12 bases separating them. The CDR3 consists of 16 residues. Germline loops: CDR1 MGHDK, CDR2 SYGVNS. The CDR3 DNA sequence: TGTGCCAGCAGGGGCCTTTCGAGCTCCTATAATTCACCCCTCCACTTT. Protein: CASRGLSSSYNSPLHF. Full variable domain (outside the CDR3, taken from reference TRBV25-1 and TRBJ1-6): EADIYQTPRYLVIGTGKKITLECSQTMGHDKMYWYQQDPGMELHLIHYSYGVNSTEKGDLSSESTVSRIRTEHFPLTLESARPSHTSQYLCASRGLSSSYNSPLHFGNGTRLTVT.

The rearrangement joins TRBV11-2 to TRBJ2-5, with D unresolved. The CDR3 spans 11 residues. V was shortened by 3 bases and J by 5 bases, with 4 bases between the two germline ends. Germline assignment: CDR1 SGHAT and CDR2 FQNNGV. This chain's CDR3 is CASSFRETQYF. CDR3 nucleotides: TGTGCCAGCAGCTTTCGGGAGACCCAGTACTTC.